This entry lists 28 T cell receptor beta chains sequenced from one sample in a study of blood T cell repertoires in COVID-19. Clones were sequenced by immunoSEQ multiplex PCR, and TCRdb holds only the in-frame ones, with some missing. The table records a few hundred thousand clones, around nine tenths of them present only once. Sequenced material: peripheral blood. The receptors shown here come from a man between 45 and 60 years old with acute or convalescent COVID-19.

Comments on this clone: The sample has other DNA sequences that encode this CDR3 too. The CDR3 sequence is CASSLGGGYEQYF. Here the CDR3 DNA reads TGTGCCAGCAGTTTAGGGGGCGGATACGAGCAGTACTTC. The genes are TRBV12-3 or TRBV12-4 and TRBJ2-7; a possible D gene is TRBD1 (5 bases). Trimming took 1 base from V and 4 from J, leaving 8 bases between them. CDR3 length: 13 residues.

The V and J genes are TRBV6-1 and TRBJ1-6; D is unclear. There are 14 residues in the CDR3. Germline V lookup: CDR1 MNHNS, CDR2 SASEGT. V was trimmed by 1 base and J by 10 bases, leaving 11 bases between them. Here the CDR3 reads CASSEVEQSSPLHF. The CDR3 region has the DNA TGTGCCAGCAGTGAAGTTGAACAATCCTCACCCCTCCACTTT.

The chain joins TRBV7-9 to TRBJ1-4; the D is unclear. The CDR3 extends over 15 amino acids. Trimming removed 1 base from V and 0 bases from J, with 6 bases in between. Per germline, CDR1 SEHNR and CDR2 FQNEAQ (reference sequence). CDR3 region: CASSLGEATNEKLFF. As DNA, the CDR3 is TGTGCCAGCAGCTTAGGGGAGGCAACTAATGAAAAACTGTTTTTT.

The V call is TRBV13, the J call TRBJ2-3; the D is unclear. The V gene lost 2 bases and the J gene lost 4 bases, with 7 bases spanning the gap. This CDR3 comprises 13 residues. Looked up from germline, CDR1 is PRHDT and CDR2 is FYEKMQ (reference sequence). CDR3 protein: CASSLKAADTQYF. DNA for the CDR3: TGTGCCAGCAGCTTAAAGGCGGCAGATACGCAGTATTTT.

This sequence joins TRBV7-3 and TRBJ1-1; the match to TRBD1 covers 8 bases. V gave up 7 bases and J gave up 3 bases; unmatched junction bases: 7. The CDR3 totals 14 residues. The germline gives CDR1 SGHTA, CDR2 FQGTGA. As DNA, the CDR3 is TGTGCCAGCACTGAAACAGGGGGGGACACTGAAGCTTTCTTT. Its translation is CASTETGGDTEAFF.

The rearrangement uses TRBV10-3 and TRBJ2-3; D is unclear. The CDR3 is made up of 14 amino acids. From germline, CDR1 is ENHRY and CDR2 SYGVKD. Trimming pared 0 bases from V and 5 bases from J, leaving 9 bases between. The CDR3 nucleotides read TGTGCCATCAGTGAGTCGTCTGCGTTAGATACGCAGTATTTT. Amino acid sequence: CAISESSALDTQYF.

The chain joins TRBV7-8 to TRBJ1-5; D ambiguous. Trimming took off 1 base at V and 6 bases at J, with 7 bases between the two ends. Germline CDR1 and CDR2: SGHVS and FQNEAQ. The length of the CDR3 is 13 residues. The CDR3 DNA reads as TGTGCCAGCAGCTTAGTCGGGAGTCAGCCCCAGCATTTT. Translating it yields CASSLVGSQPQHF.

V gene TRBV7-3 combines with J gene TRBJ2-5; 9 nucleotides line up with TRBD1. This CDR3 contains 16 residues. Germline loops: CDR1 SGHTA, CDR2 FQGTGA. V dropped 2 bases and J dropped 5; count of bases not matched to a gene: 9. In DNA form, the CDR3 reads TGTGCCAGCAGCTTAGCGGGACAGGGTGGTGGGGAGACCCAGTACTTC. Encoded protein: CASSLAGQGGGETQYF.

This chain connects TRBV2 to TRBJ1-2, with 12 bases aligning to TRBD1. Germline CDR1 SNHLY, CDR2 FYNNEI. V shed 6 bases and J 2 bases; nucleotides not matched to a gene: 7. The CDR3 spans 16 residues. CDR3: CASRRGQGAGNYGYTF. DNA of the CDR3: TGTGCCAGCAGGAGGGGACAGGGGGCGGGAAACTATGGCTACACCTTC.

V gene TRBV6-5 combines with J gene TRBJ1-2, with D perhaps TRBD1 (5 bases). This CDR3 has 13 amino acids. Trimming shortened V by 6 bases and J by 4 bases, and 12 bases separated the two germline ends. Germline-derived CDR1 and CDR2 are MNHEY and SVGAGI. CDR3 region: CASSHGHRYGYTF. CDR3 DNA: TGTGCCAGCAGCCACGGACACCGCTATGGCTACACCTTC.

The chain carries TRBV2 and TRBJ2-5; 14 positions match TRBD2. Per the germline V gene, CDR1 is SNHLY and CDR2 is FYNNEI. V gave up 4 bases and J gave up 5 bases; unmatched junction bases: 3. The CDR3 length is 15 residues. CDR3 nucleotide sequence: TGTGCCAGCAGTGGACTAGCGGGGGGGCAGGAGACCCAGTACTTC. Translation: CASSGLAGGQETQYF.

The rearrangement links TRBV7-3 to TRBJ2-7; TRBD2 is a possible D gene (6 bases). The CDR3 consists of 15 residues. V was trimmed by 3 bases and J by 2 bases, leaving 14 bases between them. Germline loops: CDR1 SGHTA, CDR2 FQGTGA. The CDR3 loop reads CASSLGGGTAYEQYF. The CDR3 coding sequence is TGTGCCAGCAGCTTGGGAGGCGGGACGGCCTACGAGCAGTACTTC. Full variable domain (rest looked up from reference TRBV7-3 and TRBJ2-7): GAGVSQTPSNKVTEKGKYVELRCDPISGHTALYWYRQSLGQGPEFLIYFQGTGAADDSGLPNDRFFAVRPEGSVSTLKIQRTERGDSAVYLCASSLGGGTAYEQYFGPGTRLTVT.

The chain couples TRBV6-5 to TRBJ1-2, with TRBD1 matching over 7 bases. CDR3 length: 14 amino acids. V lost 5 bases to trimming and J lost 8 bases; unmatched junction nucleotides: 11. From germline, CDR1 is MNHEY and CDR2 SVGAGI. The CDR3 nucleotides read TGTGCCAGCAGTCCTCCGTATCAGGGGGGCGGCTACACCTTC. It specifies CASSPPYQGGGYTF.

The chain joins TRBV6-5 to TRBJ2-1; the match to TRBD2 covers 10 bases. The CDR3 covers 15 residues. CDR1 is MNHEY, CDR2 SVGAGI, per germline. V was clipped by 6 bases and J by 4 bases; unmatched bases: 6. CDR3 loop: CASRVLAGAYNEQFF. In nucleotides, the CDR3 is TGTGCCAGCAGGGTCCTAGCGGGGGCATACAATGAGCAGTTCTTC.

The chain is built from TRBV6-5 and TRBJ1-1, with D unclear. This CDR3 is built from 13 residues. V lost 6 bases, J lost 5 bases, and 13 bases lay in between. Germline V gives CDR1 MNHEY, CDR2 SVGAGI. CDR3 DNA sequence: TGTGCCAGCAGGAAGACTCCGAATACTGAAGCTTTCTTT. This translates into CASRKTPNTEAFF.

The chain joins TRBV19 to TRBJ1-2, with TRBD1 identical over 11 bases. The CDR3 totals 14 residues. Germline loops: CDR1 LNHDA, CDR2 SQIVND (reference sequence). The V segment lost 6 bases and the J segment 0 bases; nucleotides outside the gene matches: 0. In DNA form, the CDR3 reads TGTGCCAGTAGGGGACAGGGGGCTAACTATGGCTACACCTTC. Residues: CASRGQGANYGYTF.

The chain employs TRBV2 and TRBJ2-3, with 7 bases lining up with TRBD1. The CDR3 sequence is 13 residues long. With 7 bases clipped from V and 4 bases from J, the junction kept 5 bases outside the gene matches. The germline gives CDR1 SNHLY, CDR2 FYNNEI. This CDR3 is CASNRQGPDTQYF. CDR3 in DNA: TGTGCCAGCAACCGACAGGGCCCAGATACGCAGTATTTT.

In its sample, this clone was seen a few times. This sequence joins TRBV7-3 and TRBJ1-2, with a tentative D call TRBD1 (6 bases). Germline CDR1 is SGHTA and CDR2 is FQGTGA. V dropped 0 bases and J dropped 4 bases, with 18 bases sitting between them. This CDR3 is built from 17 residues. The CDR3 protein is CASSLTSGRGSLYGYTF. The CDR3 region has the DNA TGTGCCAGCAGCTTAACGTCGGGCAGGGGAAGTCTCTATGGCTACACCTTC.

This clone was seen once. J is TRBJ1-5 and V is TRBV19; D not certain. V gave up 6 bases and J gave up 2 bases, with 14 bases separating them. CDR3 length equals 15 residues. Germline loops: CDR1 LNHDA, CDR2 SQIVND (reference sequence). CDR3 region: CASSSLHEGNQPQHF. CDR3 sequence (DNA): TGTGCCAGTAGCTCTCTACATGAGGGCAATCAGCCCCAGCATTTT.

The chain is built from TRBV3-1 (or the pseudogene TRBV3-2) and TRBJ2-5; D may be TRBD2 (6 bases). The germline V gene has CDR1 LGHDT and CDR2 YNNKEL (reference sequence). V was trimmed by 4 bases and J by 5 bases, leaving 20 bases between them. This CDR3 has 16 amino acids. DNA of the CDR3: TGTGCCAGCAGCCGAGGCCCCGGGGGAGGAAGGGAGACCCAGTACTTC. Amino acids: CASSRGPGGGRETQYF.

CDR3 coding DNA: TGTGCCAGCAGCTCGACGGACAGTTACTACAATGAGCAGTTCTTC. Residues: CASSSTDSYYNEQFF. The chain is built from TRBV5-5 and TRBJ2-1; D perhaps matches TRBD1 (6 bases). CDR1 and CDR2 from the germline V gene are SGHKS and YYEKEE (reference sequence). This CDR3 is 15 amino acids long. The V end lost 3 bases, the J end lost 3 bases, and 13 bases lay between the germline ends. Complete variable domain (other parts from reference TRBV5-5 and TRBJ2-1): DAGVTQSPTHLIKTRGQQVTLRCSPISGHKSVSWYQQVLGQGPQFIFQYYEKEERGRGNFPDRFSARQFPNYSSELNVNALLLGDSALYLCASSSTDSYYNEQFFGPGTRLTVL.

This clone was detected only once. CDR3 bases: TGTGCCAGCAGTTACTCGAGGCAGAATAATCAGCCCCAGCATTTT. Protein sequence: CASSYSRQNNQPQHF. The chain uses TRBV6-6 and TRBJ1-5; D not certain. Germline loops: CDR1 MNHNY, CDR2 SVGAGI (reference sequence). V gave up 0 bases and J gave up 4 bases, with 10 bases separating them. This CDR3 has 15 residues.

V usage is TRBV12-3 or TRBV12-4 and J usage is TRBJ2-5; the D is unclear. This CDR3 has 13 amino acids. Trimming pared 7 bases from V and 5 bases from J, leaving 14 bases between. The CDR3 reads CASTTVLRETQYF. The CDR3 DNA sequence: TGTGCCAGCACTACCGTGTTACGGGAGACCCAGTACTTC.

The CDR3 is CASSGSSSTEAFF. Here the CDR3 DNA reads TGTGCCAGCAGTGGGAGTTCGAGCACTGAAGCTTTCTTT. The rearrangement links TRBV5-4 to TRBJ1-1; D unresolved. Trimming cost V 5 bases and J 4 bases, with 12 bases left between them. This CDR3 comprises 13 residues. Germline values: CDR1 SGHNT, CDR2 YYREEE (reference sequence).

This clone was observed many times. The CDR3 DNA reads TGCGCCAGCAGCCCCTGGGGTGCCGGGGAGCCCCAGCATTTT. It encodes CASSPWGAGEPQHF. The genes are TRBV5-1 and TRBJ1-5; D is ambiguous. This CDR3 comprises 14 residues. The ends were cut back, 4 bases at V and 8 bases at J, with 16 bases in the middle. Germline assignment: CDR1 SGHRS and CDR2 YFSETQ.

This chain uses TRBV9 with TRBJ2-5; TRBD1 might be the D (6 bases). Germline V gene data show CDR1 as SGDLS and CDR2 as YYNGEE. The CDR3 is made up of 15 amino acids. Between the trimmed V and J ends, which lost 4 bases and 4 bases, there was a span of 17 bases. In DNA, the CDR3 is TGTGCCAGCAGCCCGCTTGAGGACAGCTCAGAGACCCAGTACTTC. It encodes CASSPLEDSSETQYF.

The chain carries TRBV6-5 and TRBJ1-6, with a tentative D call TRBD1 (6 bases). Looked up from germline, CDR1 is MNHEY and CDR2 is SVGAGI. The CDR3 covers 15 residues. V lost 6 bases to trimming and J lost 9 bases, with 18 bases between them. The CDR3 DNA is TGTGCCAGCAGGCCTAATACAGGGTCTGGTTCACCCCTCCACTTT. It is translated as CASRPNTGSGSPLHF.

The chain couples TRBV5-5 to TRBJ1-5; 7 positions agree with TRBD1. The CDR3 is 16 amino acids. Per germline, CDR1 SGHKS and CDR2 YYEKEE (reference sequence). The V gene end was trimmed by 1 base and the J gene end by 3 bases; junction bases not matched to a gene: 7. The CDR3 DNA follows: TGTGCCAGCAGCTTGTTGGCGACAGGGAACAATCAGCCCCAGCATTTT. As protein: CASSLLATGNNQPQHF. Full variable domain (outside the CDR3, taken from reference TRBV5-5 and TRBJ1-5): DAGVTQSPTHLIKTRGQQVTLRCSPISGHKSVSWYQQVLGQGPQFIFQYYEKEERGRGNFPDRFSARQFPNYSSELNVNALLLGDSALYLCASSLLATGNNQPQHFGDGTRLSIL.